This TCR beta chain came from a study of T cell repertoires in cytomegalovirus infection. Study at large: An indication of both CMV infection and matching HLA type came from public TCR beta signatures. General study findings and limits: CMV-specific HLA-C-restricted TCR beta clonotypes dominated the ex vivo response. People with CMV and the relevant HLA were identified by cumulative public TCR beta family frequency.

TCRdb processed the reads anew with MiXCR; each CDR3 protein has one entry. The profile shows more than 400,000 distinct CDR3 sequences, about 26% of them singletons. The CDR3 length is 13 residues. The germline V and J ends were trimmed by 5 bases and 13 bases, with 17 bases remaining between them. The V gene's germline CDR1 is SGHTA and CDR2 FQGNSA. Turning to this clonotype: Its antigen is not known.

Material: PBMCs. J is TRBJ1-4 and V is TRBV7-2; no clear D. The sequence was obtained from a human donor in good health (CMV status not recorded). Some clones in this sample may be carry-over from other donors' samples. CDR3 bases: TGTGCCAGCAGCCCCCAATGGGGTCCCCGACTGTTTTTT. This gives the protein CASSPQWGPRLFF.